Below are 17 T cell receptor beta chains sequenced from a single sample in a study of early T cells in non-severe SARS-CoV-2 infection. TCRdb analysed the 5' RACE reads with MiXCR anew, one entry per CDR3 protein. The sample has tens of thousands of distinct CDR3 sequences, about 11% seen once; the top ten hold 6.4%. The sample was whole blood. The receptors come from an adult who was a healthcare worker with PCR-confirmed SARS-CoV-2 infection or an uninfected control (not recorded which).

The chain couples TRBV7-9 to TRBJ2-5, with no clear D. Germline V lookup: CDR1 SEHNR, CDR2 FQNEAQ (reference sequence). V dropped 5 bases and J dropped 3 bases, with 7 bases sitting between them. CDR3 length: 12 amino acids. DNA for the CDR3: TGTGCCAGCAGCCGACTGAAAGAGACCCAGTACTTC. Amino acid sequence: CASSRLKETQYF.

The chain uses TRBV7-2 and TRBJ2-3; weak D call: TRBD2 (5 bases). Trimming took off 5 bases at V and 2 bases at J, with 11 bases between the two ends. From germline, CDR1 is SGHTA and CDR2 FQGNSA. The CDR3 is 14 residues long. The DNA of the CDR3 is TGTGCCAGCAGCCTCGACGGGATCACAGATACGCAGTATTTT. Translated: CASSLDGITDTQYF.

The chain has TRBV24-1 and TRBJ2-1; TRBD2 matches 8 bases. Trimming removed 9 bases from V and 7 bases from J; junction bases left unmatched: 7. Germline CDR1 reads KGHDR; CDR2 reads SFDVKD. CDR3 size: 13 residues. In DNA form, the CDR3 reads TGTGCCACCGGAGGGACTAGTCGGAATGAGCAGTTCTTC. Translated, it gives CATGGTSRNEQFF.

V is TRBV20-1 and J is TRBJ1-2; unclear D gene. The germline CDR1 and CDR2 sequences are DFQATT and SNEGSKA (reference sequence). The CDR3 covers 13 residues. V was cut by 2 bases and J by 1 base, with 8 bases left in between. CDR3 nucleotides: TGCAGTGCTAGACAACTGGTTAACTATGGCTACACCTTC. Encoded protein: CSARQLVNYGYTF.

This clonotype was found many times. The chain recombines TRBV7-8 with TRBJ2-2, with 8 bases lining up with TRBD2. V trimming: 3 bases; J trimming: 8 bases; junction bases outside the gene matches: 11. This CDR3 comprises 16 residues. CDR1 SGHVS and CDR2 FQNEAQ come from the germline V gene. The CDR3 nucleotides read TGTGCCAGCAGCTTGGGACTAGGCGCCTCTAAGGGGGAGCTGTTTTTT. Translating it yields CASSLGLGASKGELFF.

This clonotype was counted many times. This chain connects TRBV19 to TRBJ1-5; weak D call: TRBD1 (5 bases). This CDR3 comprises 14 residues. Germline CDR1 and CDR2: LNHDA and SQIVND (reference sequence). V was pared by 6 bases and J by 6 bases, with 15 bases between. In DNA, the CDR3 is TGTGCCAGTAGGATCGGGGGAGGCACTCAGCCCCAGCATTTT. This sequence encodes CASRIGGGTQPQHF.

The genes are TRBV7-2 and TRBJ2-5; no clear D. The V gene's germline CDR1 is SGHTA and CDR2 FQGNSA. This CDR3 is built from 12 residues. With 5 bases removed from V and 1 base from J, the gap between germline ends came to 5 bases. The CDR3 spells CASSGIQETQYF. CDR3 bases: TGTGCCAGCAGCGGGATCCAAGAGACCCAGTACTTC.

The CDR3 reads CASTELAGGLDEQFF. The CDR3 DNA is TGTGCCAGCACCGAATTAGCGGGAGGGTTGGATGAGCAGTTCTTC. The V and J genes are TRBV6-6 and TRBJ2-1; the match to TRBD2 covers 11 bases. CDR3 length equals 15 residues. CDR1 and CDR2 from the germline V gene are MNHNY and SVGAGI (reference sequence). V gave up 7 bases and J gave up 8 bases; unmatched junction bases: 10.

This clonotype has at least ten counts. The V and J genes are TRBV6-5 and TRBJ1-5, with D possibly being TRBD1 (5 bases). Looked up from germline, CDR1 is MNHEY and CDR2 is SVGAGI. Between the trimmed V and J ends, which lost 9 bases and 6 bases, there was a span of 15 bases. This CDR3 is 13 amino acids long. The CDR3 bases are TGTGCCAGTTCTCCGGGGGTTGCTCAGCCCCAGCATTTT. As protein: CASSPGVAQPQHF.

V is TRBV5-6 and J is TRBJ1-1; maybe TRBD1 (6 bases). V lost 0 bases, J lost 6 bases, and 15 bases lay in between. The CDR3 spans 15 residues. CDR1 SGHDT and CDR2 YYEEEE come from the germline V gene. The CDR3 DNA reads TGTGCCAGCAGCTTGGCCCGGGGGCTCGTCGCTGAAGCTTTCTTT. It specifies CASSLARGLVAEAFF.

The chain links TRBV5-1 to TRBJ2-3; 7 nucleotides align to TRBD1. The CDR3 runs to 14 residues. CDR1 and CDR2 from the germline V gene are SGHRS and YFSETQ. V shed 4 bases and J 5 bases; nucleotides not matched to a gene: 7. The CDR3 sequence is CASSTGQVEDTQYF. CDR3 DNA: TGCGCCAGCAGCACCGGACAGGTAGAAGATACGCAGTATTTT. Based on the CDR3 plus reference TRBV5-1 and TRBJ2-3, the full variable domain is KAGVTQTPRYLIKTRGQQVTLSCSPISGHRSVSWYQQTPGQGLQFLFEYFSETQRNKGNFPGRFSGRQFSNSRSEMNVSTLELGDSALYLCASSTGQVEDTQYFGPGTRLTVL.

This clonotype has just a few counts. This rearrangement joins TRBV2 to TRBJ1-1, with unresolved D. Germline CDR1 SNHLY, CDR2 FYNNEI. CDR3 length: 17 residues. The V end lost 3 bases, the J end lost 0 bases, and 17 bases lay between the germline ends. Written as DNA, the CDR3 is TGTGCCAGCAGTGACCCACCCAGCAGGCCCTTGAACACTGAAGCTTTCTTT. It translates to CASSDPPSRPLNTEAFF.

This clonotype was counted at least ten times. Here the CDR3 reads CASSPRGLASFNEQFF. CDR3 nucleotides: TGTGCCAGCTCACCACGGGGACTAGCGTCGTTCAATGAGCAGTTCTTC. This chain uses TRBV18 with TRBJ2-1, with 10 bases identical to TRBD2. Trimming removed 1 base from V and 6 bases from J; junction bases left unmatched: 6. The V gene's germline CDR1 is KGHSH and CDR2 LQKENI. The CDR3 extends over 16 amino acids.

This chain connects TRBV12-3 or TRBV12-4 to TRBJ1-6; a possible D gene is TRBD1 (5 bases). Deletions cut 3 bases from V and 10 bases from J, with 16 bases between. This CDR3 has 15 amino acids. The DNA of the CDR3 is TGTGCCAGCAGTTTTCAGGCAGGGACGGCGTCACCCCTCCACTTT. Its translation is CASSFQAGTASPLHF.

In this sample, this clonotype turned up a few times. The V and J genes are TRBV19 and TRBJ2-3, with D possibly matching TRBD1 (5 bases). Trimming shortened V by 6 bases and J by 4 bases, and 14 bases separated the two germline ends. This CDR3 is built from 14 residues. The V gene's germline CDR1 is LNHDA and CDR2 SQIVND (reference sequence). In DNA form, the CDR3 reads TGTGCCAGTAGGATTGACAGTTCCCCAGATACGCAGTATTTT. Encoded protein: CASRIDSSPDTQYF.

This clonotype showed up just a few times. The chain uses TRBV2 and TRBJ1-6, with 7 bases matching TRBD1. The CDR3 extends over 14 amino acids. CDR1 SNHLY and CDR2 FYNNEI come from the germline V gene. V dropped 2 bases and J dropped 8; count of bases not matched to a gene: 3. The CDR3 protein is CASSENRGHSPLHF. CDR3 coding DNA: TGTGCCAGCAGTGAAAACAGGGGCCATTCACCCCTCCACTTT.

The gene calls are TRBV3-1 and TRBJ1-1; tentatively, D is TRBD1 (6 bases). Germline CDR1 LGHDT, CDR2 YNNKEL (reference sequence). This CDR3 comprises 13 residues. V lost 4 bases and J 3 bases, leaving 9 bases between the germline ends. This chain's CDR3 is CASSLQGYTEAFF. The CDR3 nucleotides are TGTGCCAGCAGCCTGCAGGGGTACACTGAAGCTTTCTTT.